This T cell receptor beta chain was captured by sequencing in a study of T cells after yellow fever vaccination. General study findings and limits: FACS-sorted repertoires could harbor abundant contaminating bulk-population clonotypes. It was a weaker secondary response, yet one that peaked faster, at day 5 versus 15.

TCRdb called the 5' RACE reads again in MiXCR, with one record for every CDR3 protein. Here the sample spans just under 600,000 distinct CDR3 sequences, 13% being singletons. This CDR3 is 15 amino acids long. Germline CDR1 reads MNHEY; CDR2 reads SVGEGT. Trimming left V 1 base short and J 0 bases short, with 10 bases between. This clonotype has ten or more counts. The antigen remains undetermined. The gene calls are TRBV6-2 or TRBV6-3 and TRBJ2-7; D is possibly TRBD1 or TRBD2 (5 bases each). Specimen: PBMCs, collected on the day of the yellow fever booster vaccination. The origin of this receptor is a man under 40 who received the YFV17D yellow fever vaccine. As DNA, the CDR3 is TGTGCCAGCAGTTACTTGGGGGTCTACTCCTACGAGCAGTACTTC. Residues: CASSYLGVYSYEQYF.